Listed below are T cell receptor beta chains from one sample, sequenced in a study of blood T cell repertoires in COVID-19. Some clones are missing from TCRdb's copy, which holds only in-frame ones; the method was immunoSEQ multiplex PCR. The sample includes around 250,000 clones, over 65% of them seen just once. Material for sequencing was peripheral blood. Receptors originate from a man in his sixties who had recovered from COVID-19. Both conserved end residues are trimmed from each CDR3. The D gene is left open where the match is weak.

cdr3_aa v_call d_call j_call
ASTREGLNEQF TRBV5-1 TRBD2 TRBJ2-1
ASSQGSGGGYEQY TRBV3-1/TRBV3-2 . TRBJ2-7
AISDPGPGGGPQH TRBV10-3 . TRBJ1-5
ASSERGTGIVTDTQY TRBV6-1 TRBD1 TRBJ2-3
ASSYSSRGPFEQY TRBV6-5 TRBD1 TRBJ2-7
ASSLRQGFEAF TRBV12-3/TRBV12-4 TRBD1 TRBJ1-1
ASSESFRGGNTIY TRBV6-1 . TRBJ1-3
SGGGRGRTEAF TRBV29-1 . TRBJ1-1
ASSSGTSTDTQY TRBV27 . TRBJ2-3
ASSWDRAEETQY TRBV5-1 TRBD1 TRBJ2-5
ASSRAQGAGKNIQY TRBV6-6 TRBD1 TRBJ2-4
ASSPRDLSNTIY TRBV5-4 . TRBJ1-3
ASTMSTGGASPLH TRBV19 TRBD1 TRBJ1-6
ASSVGLAGGAGTDTQY TRBV9 TRBD2 TRBJ2-3
ASSWGTGTYEQY TRBV7-2 TRBD1 TRBJ2-7
ATSDREQY TRBV24-1 . TRBJ2-7
ASSQRRSSGGPDGKNIQY TRBV7-8 TRBD2 TRBJ2-4
ASSVYRGGEQY TRBV9 TRBD1 TRBJ2-7